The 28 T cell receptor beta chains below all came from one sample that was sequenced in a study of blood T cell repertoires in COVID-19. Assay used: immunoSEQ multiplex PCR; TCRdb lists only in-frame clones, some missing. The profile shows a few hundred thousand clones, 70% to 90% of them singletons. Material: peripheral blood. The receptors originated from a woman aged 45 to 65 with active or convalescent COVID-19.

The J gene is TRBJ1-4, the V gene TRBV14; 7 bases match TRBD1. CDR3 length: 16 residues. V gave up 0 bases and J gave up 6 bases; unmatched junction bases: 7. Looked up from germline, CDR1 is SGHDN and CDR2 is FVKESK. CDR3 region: CASSQELRGRYEKLFF. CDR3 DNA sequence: TGTGCCAGCAGCCAAGAATTAAGGGGGCGTTATGAAAAACTGTTTTTT.

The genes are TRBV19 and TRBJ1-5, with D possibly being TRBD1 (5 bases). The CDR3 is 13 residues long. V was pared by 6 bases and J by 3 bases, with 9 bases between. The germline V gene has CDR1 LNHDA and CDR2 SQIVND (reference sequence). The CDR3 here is CASRKQVNQPQHF. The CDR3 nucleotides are TGTGCCAGTAGAAAACAGGTCAATCAGCCCCAGCATTTT. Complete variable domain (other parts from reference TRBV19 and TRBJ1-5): DGGITQSPKYLFRKEGQNVTLSCEQNLNHDAMYWYRQDPGQGLRLIYYSQIVNDFQKGDIAEGYSVSREKKESFPLTVTSAQKNPTAFYLCASRKQVNQPQHFGDGTRLSIL.

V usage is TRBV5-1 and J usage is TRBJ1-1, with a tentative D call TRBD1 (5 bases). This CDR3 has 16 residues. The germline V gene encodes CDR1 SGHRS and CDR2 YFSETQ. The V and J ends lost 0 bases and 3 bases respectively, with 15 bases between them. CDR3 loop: CASSLVGQGFDTEAFF. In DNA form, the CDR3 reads TGCGCCAGCAGCTTGGTAGGTCAGGGATTTGACACTGAAGCTTTCTTT.

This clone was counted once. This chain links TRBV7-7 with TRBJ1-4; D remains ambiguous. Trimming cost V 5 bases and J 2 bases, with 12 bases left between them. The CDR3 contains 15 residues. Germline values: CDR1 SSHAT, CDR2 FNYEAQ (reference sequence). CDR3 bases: TGTGCCAGCAGCCCTGGGAGGTCTACTAATGAAAAACTGTTTTTT. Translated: CASSPGRSTNEKLFF.

CDR3 region: CASSYGLSGDNEQFF. CDR3 nucleotides: TGTGCCAGCAGCTACGGGCTAAGCGGAGACAATGAGCAGTTCTTC. This chain joins TRBV7-9 and TRBJ2-1, with TRBD2 as a possible D gene (5 bases). With 4 bases removed from V and 5 bases from J, the gap between germline ends came to 15 bases. Germline-derived CDR1 and CDR2 are SEHNR and FQNEAQ (reference sequence). The CDR3 covers 15 residues.

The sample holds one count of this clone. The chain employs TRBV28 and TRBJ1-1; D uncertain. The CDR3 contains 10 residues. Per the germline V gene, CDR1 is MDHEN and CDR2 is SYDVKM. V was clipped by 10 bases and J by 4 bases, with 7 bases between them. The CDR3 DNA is TGTGCCACCCGGGGCACTGAAGCTTTCTTT. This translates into CATRGTEAFF.

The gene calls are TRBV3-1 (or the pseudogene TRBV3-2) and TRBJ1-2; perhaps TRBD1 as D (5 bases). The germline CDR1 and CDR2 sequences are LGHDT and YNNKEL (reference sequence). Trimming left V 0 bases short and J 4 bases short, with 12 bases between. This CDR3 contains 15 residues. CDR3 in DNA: TGTGCCAGCAGCCAAGAAGGCAGGGCCTCCTATGGCTACACCTTC. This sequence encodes CASSQEGRASYGYTF.

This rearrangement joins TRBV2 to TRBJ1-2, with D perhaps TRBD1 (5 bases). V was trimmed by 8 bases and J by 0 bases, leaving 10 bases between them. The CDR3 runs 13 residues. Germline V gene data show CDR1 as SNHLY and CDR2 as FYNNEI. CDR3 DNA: TGTGCCAGCGGGCGGGACTCTAACTATGGCTACACCTTC. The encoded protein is CASGRDSNYGYTF.

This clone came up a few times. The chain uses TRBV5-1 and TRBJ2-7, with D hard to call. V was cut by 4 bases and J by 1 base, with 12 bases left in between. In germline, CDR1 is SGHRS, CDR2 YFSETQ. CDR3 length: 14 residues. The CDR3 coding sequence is TGCGCCAGCAGCCCCAGGATTGCGTCCTACGAGCAGTACTTC. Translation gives CASSPRIASYEQYF. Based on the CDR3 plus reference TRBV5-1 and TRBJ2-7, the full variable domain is KAGVTQTPRYLIKTRGQQVTLSCSPISGHRSVSWYQQTPGQGLQFLFEYFSETQRNKGNFPGRFSGRQFSNSRSEMNVSTLELGDSALYLCASSPRIASYEQYFGPGTRLTVT.

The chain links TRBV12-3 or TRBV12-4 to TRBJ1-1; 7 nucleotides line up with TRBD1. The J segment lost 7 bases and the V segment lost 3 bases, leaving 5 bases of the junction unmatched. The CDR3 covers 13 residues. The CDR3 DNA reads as TGTGCCAGCAGTTTTACAGGGGTGGGTGAAGCTTTCTTT. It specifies CASSFTGVGEAFF.

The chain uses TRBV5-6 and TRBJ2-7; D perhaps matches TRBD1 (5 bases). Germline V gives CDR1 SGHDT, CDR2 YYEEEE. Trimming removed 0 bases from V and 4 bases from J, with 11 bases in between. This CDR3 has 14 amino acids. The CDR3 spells CASSLDRSSYEQYF. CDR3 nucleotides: TGTGCCAGCAGCTTGGACAGGTCGTCTTACGAGCAGTACTTC.

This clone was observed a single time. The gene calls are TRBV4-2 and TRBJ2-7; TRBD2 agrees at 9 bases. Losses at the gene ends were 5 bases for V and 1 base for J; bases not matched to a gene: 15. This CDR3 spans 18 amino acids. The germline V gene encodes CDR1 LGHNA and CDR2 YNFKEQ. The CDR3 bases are TGTGCCAGCAGCGTAGGGAACCCTAGCGGGAAGTTATCCTACGAGCAGTACTTC. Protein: CASSVGNPSGKLSYEQYF.

CDR3 amino acids: CASSYLQGVGELFF. The DNA of the CDR3 is TGTGCCAGCAGCTATTTACAGGGAGTAGGGGAGCTGTTTTTT. The chain joins TRBV7-3 to TRBJ2-2; D possibly corresponds to TRBD1 (6 bases). CDR1 SGHTA and CDR2 FQGTGA come from the germline V gene. Deletions cut 4 bases from V and 8 bases from J, with 14 bases between. CDR3 length: 14 residues.

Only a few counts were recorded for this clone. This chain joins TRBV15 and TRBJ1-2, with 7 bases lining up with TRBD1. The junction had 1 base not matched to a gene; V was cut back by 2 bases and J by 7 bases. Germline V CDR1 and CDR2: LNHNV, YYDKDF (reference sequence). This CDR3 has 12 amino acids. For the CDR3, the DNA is TGTGCCACCAGCAGAAACAGGGGTGGCTACACCTTC. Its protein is CATSRNRGGYTF.

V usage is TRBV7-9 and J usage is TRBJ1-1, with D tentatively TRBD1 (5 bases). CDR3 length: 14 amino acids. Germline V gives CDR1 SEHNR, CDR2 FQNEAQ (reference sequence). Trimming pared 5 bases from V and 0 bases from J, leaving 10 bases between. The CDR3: CASSPRQMNTEAFF. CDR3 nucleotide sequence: TGTGCCAGCAGCCCCCGACAGATGAACACTGAAGCTTTCTTT. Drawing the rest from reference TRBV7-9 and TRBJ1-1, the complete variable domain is DTGVSQNPRHKITKRGQNVTFRCDPISEHNRLYWYRQTLGQGPEFLTYFQNEAQLEKSRLLSDRFSAERPKGSFSTLEIQRTEQGDSAMYLCASSPRQMNTEAFFGQGTRLTVV.

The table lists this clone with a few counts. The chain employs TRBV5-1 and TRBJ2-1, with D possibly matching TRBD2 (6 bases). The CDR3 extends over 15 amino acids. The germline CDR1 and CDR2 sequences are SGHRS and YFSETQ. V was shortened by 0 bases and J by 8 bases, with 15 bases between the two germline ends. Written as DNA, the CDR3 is TGCGCCAGCAGCTTGGAACTAGCTGGGAGCGATGAGCAGTTCTTC. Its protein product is CASSLELAGSDEQFF.

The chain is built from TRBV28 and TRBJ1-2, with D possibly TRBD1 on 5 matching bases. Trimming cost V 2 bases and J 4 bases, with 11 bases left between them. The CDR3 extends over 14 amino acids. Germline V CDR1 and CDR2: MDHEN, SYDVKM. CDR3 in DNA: TGTGCCAGCAGTTTAGGGGGGGGAGGCTATGGCTACACCTTC. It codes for CASSLGGGGYGYTF.

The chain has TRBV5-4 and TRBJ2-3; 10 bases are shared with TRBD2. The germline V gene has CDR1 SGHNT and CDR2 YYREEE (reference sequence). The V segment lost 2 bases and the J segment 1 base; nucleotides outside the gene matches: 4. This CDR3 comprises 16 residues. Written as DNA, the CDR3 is TGTGCCAGCAGCTTCGACGGGACTAGCGGCACAGATACGCAGTATTTT. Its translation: CASSFDGTSGTDTQYF.

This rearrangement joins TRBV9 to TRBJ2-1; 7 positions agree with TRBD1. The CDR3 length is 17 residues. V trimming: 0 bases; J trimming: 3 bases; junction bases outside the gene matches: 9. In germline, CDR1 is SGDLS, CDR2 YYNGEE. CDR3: CASSVVAGGMGYNEQFF. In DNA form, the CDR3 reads TGTGCCAGCAGCGTAGTGGCAGGGGGAATGGGCTACAATGAGCAGTTCTTC.

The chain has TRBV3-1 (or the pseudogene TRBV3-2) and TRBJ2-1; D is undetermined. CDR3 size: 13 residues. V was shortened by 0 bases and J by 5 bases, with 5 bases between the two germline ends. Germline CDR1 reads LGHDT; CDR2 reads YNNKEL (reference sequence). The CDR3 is CASSQDPDNEQFF. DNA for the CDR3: TGTGCCAGCAGCCAAGATCCAGACAATGAGCAGTTCTTC.

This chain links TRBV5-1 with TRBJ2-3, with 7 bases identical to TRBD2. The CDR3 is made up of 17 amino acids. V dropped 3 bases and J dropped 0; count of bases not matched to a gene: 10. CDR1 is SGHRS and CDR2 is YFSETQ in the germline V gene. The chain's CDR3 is CASSSGLGGVSTDTQYF. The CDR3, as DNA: TGCGCCAGCAGCTCAGGACTAGGCGGGGTTAGCACAGATACGCAGTATTTT.

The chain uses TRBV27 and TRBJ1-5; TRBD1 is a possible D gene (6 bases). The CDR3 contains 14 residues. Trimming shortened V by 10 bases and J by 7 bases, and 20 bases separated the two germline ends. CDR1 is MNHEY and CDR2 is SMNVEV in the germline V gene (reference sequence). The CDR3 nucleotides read TGTGCCACCAGGGGTGTAGGACTAGGGCAGCCCCAGCATTTT. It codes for CATRGVGLGQPQHF.

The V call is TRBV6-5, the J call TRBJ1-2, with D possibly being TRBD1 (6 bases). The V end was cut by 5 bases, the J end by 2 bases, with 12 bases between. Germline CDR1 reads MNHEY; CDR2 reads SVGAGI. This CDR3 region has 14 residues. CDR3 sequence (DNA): TGTGCCAGCAGTCCAGGGGTGGGGAACTATGGCTACACCTTC. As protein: CASSPGVGNYGYTF.

Written as DNA, the CDR3 is TGTGCCAGCAGTTTAGACAGATTCTCCTACGAGCAGTACTTC. It codes for CASSLDRFSYEQYF. This rearrangement joins TRBV27 to TRBJ2-7; D is possibly TRBD1 (5 bases). V gave up 2 bases and J gave up 0 bases, with 8 bases separating them. Germline-derived CDR1 and CDR2 are MNHEY and SMNVEV (reference sequence). The CDR3 is made up of 14 amino acids.

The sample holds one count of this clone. The CDR3 protein is CASSIGHRQGYNEQFF. The CDR3 DNA follows: TGTGCCAGTAGTATAGGACATCGACAGGGATACAATGAGCAGTTCTTC. This chain connects TRBV19 to TRBJ2-1; 7 nucleotides agree with TRBD1. Germline CDR1 LNHDA, CDR2 SQIVND (reference sequence). This CDR3 contains 16 residues. V lost 1 base, J lost 4 bases, and 7 bases stayed unmatched.

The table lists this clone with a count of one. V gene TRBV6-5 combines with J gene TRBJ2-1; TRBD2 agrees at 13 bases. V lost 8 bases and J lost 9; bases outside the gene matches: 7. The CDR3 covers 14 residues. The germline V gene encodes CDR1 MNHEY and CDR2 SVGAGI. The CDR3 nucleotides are TGTGCCAGCGCCAGGACTAGCGGGAGAACTGAGCAGTTCTTC. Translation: CASARTSGRTEQFF.

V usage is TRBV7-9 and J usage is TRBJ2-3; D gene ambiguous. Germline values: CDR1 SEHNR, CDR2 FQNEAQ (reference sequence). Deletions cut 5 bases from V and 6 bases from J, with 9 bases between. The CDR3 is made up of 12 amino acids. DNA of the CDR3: TGTGCCAGCAGCCGGGTCGCGGATACGCAGTATTTT. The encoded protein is CASSRVADTQYF.

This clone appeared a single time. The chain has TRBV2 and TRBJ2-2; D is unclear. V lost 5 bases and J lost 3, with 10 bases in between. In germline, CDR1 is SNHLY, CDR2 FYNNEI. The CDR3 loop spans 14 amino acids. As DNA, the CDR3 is TGTGCCAGCAGTCGGGTGCTGGACACCGGGGAGCTGTTTTTT. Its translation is CASSRVLDTGELFF.